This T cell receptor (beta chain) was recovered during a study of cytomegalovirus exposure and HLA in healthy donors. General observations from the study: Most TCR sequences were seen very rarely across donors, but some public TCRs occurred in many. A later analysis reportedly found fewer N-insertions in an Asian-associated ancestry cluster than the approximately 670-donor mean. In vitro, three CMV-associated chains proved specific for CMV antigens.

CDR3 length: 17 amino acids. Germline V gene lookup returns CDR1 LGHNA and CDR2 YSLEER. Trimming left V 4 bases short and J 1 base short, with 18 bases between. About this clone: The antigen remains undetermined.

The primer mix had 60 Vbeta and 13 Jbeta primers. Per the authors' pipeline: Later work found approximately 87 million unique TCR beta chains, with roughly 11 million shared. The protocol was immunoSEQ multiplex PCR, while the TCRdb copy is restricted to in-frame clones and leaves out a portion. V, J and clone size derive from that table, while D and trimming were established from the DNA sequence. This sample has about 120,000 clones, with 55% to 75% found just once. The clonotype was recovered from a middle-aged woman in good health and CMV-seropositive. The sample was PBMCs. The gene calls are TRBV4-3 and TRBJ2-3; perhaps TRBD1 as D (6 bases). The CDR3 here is CASSPLQGGYGTDTQYF. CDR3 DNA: TGCGCCAGCAGCCCGTTACAGGGTGGTTACGGCACAGATACGCAGTATTTT.